This T cell receptor beta chain was documented in a study of T cell repertoires in cytomegalovirus infection (dated by TCRdb to between 2017 and 2020). As for the study more broadly: The HLA type of each donor mattered for the analysis, because public TCR beta signatures pointed to carriage of CMV infection along with the matching HLA type. Study-wide conclusions, independent of this receptor: The ex vivo response was dominated by HLA-C-restricted CMV-specific TCR beta clonotypes, which also provided the single most frequent clonotype in two of eight donors. Cumulative frequency of public TCR beta family members discriminated carriers of CMV infection plus the relevant HLA type in this cohort and an independent 352-donor cohort.

Sequencer: Illumina HiSeq 1500. The raw public data were reprocessed by TCRdb itself: fastp quality trimming at Q25, MiXCR clonotype calling, in-frame beta chains only. For every CDR3 protein sequence, its rows merge into one entry that carries the most common genes and DNA. Present in this sample are 200,000 to 300,000 distinct CDR3 sequences, 12% to 15% of which were seen just once. 8.8% of the sample is taken by the ten largest. Trimming at the junction amounts to 1 base on V and 4 bases on J, and the germline ends lie 5 bases apart. The germline V gene gives CDR1 as SGHTA and CDR2 as FQGNSA. Its CDR3 holds 13 amino acids, cysteine through phenylalanine. Only CDR3 DNA is held: 39 bases, read in frame from base 1. This clonotype was counted a few times. It lacks a known antigen. Qualities for individual bases were not recorded, and no much larger clone is one base off.

Sequences were obtained from PBMCs. The TCR comes from a human donor in good health (CMV status not recorded). Some clones in this sample may be carry-over from other donors' samples. The chain was built from TRBV7-2 and TRBJ1-5; a confident D gene designation cannot be given. This receptor carries the CDR3 CASSLVQNQPQHF. At the DNA level, the sequence is TGTGCCAGCAGCTTAGTACAGAATCAGCCCCAGCATTTT.